The 30 T cell receptor beta chains below come from one sample, sequenced in a study of immune characterization of retroperitoneal liposarcoma. Each CDR3 protein gets one entry after TCRdb re-called the PCR reads with MiXCR. The sample lists approximately 11,000 distinct CDR3 sequences, 45% to 50% seen once, with more than 9% in the top ten. The sequenced sample consisted of tumor tissue. These receptors were collected from a female donor with retroperitoneal liposarcoma.

The chain employs TRBV6-1 and TRBJ2-1, with a weak D call TRBD1 (6 bases). The J call may be mistaken, given a closer DNA end match to TRBJ2-5. The germline V gene has CDR1 MNHNS and CDR2 SASEGT. This CDR3 is built from 14 residues. Written as DNA, the CDR3 is TGTGCCAGCAGTACCCGGGACACAGAAGAGACCCAGTACTTC. Translated, it gives CASSTRDTEETQYF.

V is TRBV10-2 and J is TRBJ2-5; a weak D match, TRBD2 (6 bases). This CDR3 has 12 amino acids. V lost 8 bases to trimming and J lost 7 bases, with 14 bases between them. Germline V CDR1 and CDR2: WSHSY, SAAADI. The CDR3 spells CASGATGGTQYF. Written as DNA, the CDR3 is TGCGCCAGCGGGGCTACCGGGGGGACCCAGTACTTC.

This clonotype was seen a handful of times. The chain couples TRBV6-1 to TRBJ1-1; TRBD1 aligns across 9 bases. The CDR3 length is 14 residues. Looked up from germline, CDR1 is MNHNS and CDR2 is SASEGT. Unmatched junction bases numbered 2, after V lost 5 bases and J lost 1 base. The DNA of the CDR3 is TGTGCCAGCAGTCGGGACAGGGCGAACACTGAAGCTTTCTTT. Translation: CASSRDRANTEAFF.

This rearrangement joins TRBV6-5 to TRBJ2-1; D gene unclear. The end of the DNA is better explained by TRBJ2-7, so the J call may be wrong. This CDR3 spans 16 amino acids. Germline loops: CDR1 MNHEY, CDR2 SVGAGI. CDR3 loop: CASSYSLDGDLYEQYF. The CDR3, as DNA: TGTGCCAGCAGTTACTCTTTAGACGGAGACCTCTACGAGCAGTACTTC.

As regards this clonotype: Here the CDR3 omits its conserved ending phenylalanine or tryptophan, so a read error is the likely source. The V call is TRBV11-2, the J call TRBJ2-5, with D unclear. V was pared by 1 base and J by 4 bases, with 4 bases between. This CDR3 region has 12 residues. Germline CDR1 and CDR2: SGHAT and FQNNGV. In nucleotides, the CDR3 is TGTGCCAGCAGCTTAGTCAGAGAGACCCAGTACTTG. Residues: CASSLVRETQYL.

The chain combines TRBV6-1 with TRBJ2-1; D gene ambiguous. The tail of the sequence fits TRBJ2-5 better, so the J call may be wrong. The CDR3 covers 16 residues. CDR1 and CDR2 (germline): MNHNS, SASEGT. CDR3 region: CASREWSLSGEETQYF. CDR3 DNA: TGTGCCAGCAGGGAGTGGTCTTTGTCCGGCGAAGAGACCCAGTACTTC.

The rearrangement links TRBV6-1 to TRBJ2-1; 13 bases agree with TRBD2. With 2 bases clipped from V and 7 bases from J, the junction kept 8 bases outside the gene matches. Per the germline V gene, CDR1 is MNHNS and CDR2 is SASEGT. The CDR3 has 17 residues. For the CDR3, the DNA is TGTGCCAGCAGTGAATTCCCACTAGCGGGAGGGATAAATGAGCAGTTCTTC. Encoded protein: CASSEFPLAGGINEQFF.

With respect to this clonotype: This may arise from a read error, as a much more abundant clone is one base away. V usage is TRBV10-3 and J usage is TRBJ2-1; a weak D match, TRBD1 (5 bases). The CDR3 runs 13 residues. The germline gives CDR1 ENHRY, CDR2 SYGVKD. This chain's CDR3 is CAIRASTDNKQFF. The DNA of the CDR3 is TGTGCCATCCGAGCGTCCACGGACAATAAGCAGTTCTTC.

This clonotype was observed a handful of times. The chain employs TRBV7-6 and TRBJ2-3; the match to TRBD2 covers 9 bases. Germline V gene data show CDR1 as SGHVS and CDR2 as FNYEAQ. V lost 7 bases, J lost 4 bases, and 12 bases stayed unmatched. The CDR3 has 16 residues. The CDR3 coding sequence is TGTGCCAGCACCTCCGCGGGGCGGGAGGGCCCAGATACGCAGTATTTT. Its translation: CASTSAGREGPDTQYF.

CDR3 in DNA: TGTGCCAGCAGTTTATGGGGTGGGGGGCCTTCCTACAATGAGCAGTTCTTC. As protein: CASSLWGGGPSYNEQFF. The chain combines TRBV27 with TRBJ2-1; either TRBD1 or TRBD2 may fit D (6 bases each). V lost 1 base to trimming and J lost 1 base, with 14 bases between them. The CDR3 is made up of 17 amino acids. In germline, CDR1 is MNHEY, CDR2 SMNVEV (reference sequence).

The sample holds a few counts of this clonotype. The gene calls are TRBV6-6 and TRBJ1-1; maybe TRBD1 (5 bases). CDR3 length equals 17 residues. CDR1 and CDR2 (germline): MNHNY, SVGAGI (reference sequence). The germline V and J ends were trimmed by 7 bases and 0 bases, with 21 bases remaining between them. The CDR3 bases are TGTGCCAGCAACGCACTCAGACAGTTTTCCATGAACACTGAAGCTTTCTTT. It yields the protein CASNALRQFSMNTEAFF.

V is TRBV6-1 and J is TRBJ2-1; D may be TRBD2 (7 bases). V shed 5 bases and J shed 10 bases, with 21 bases lying between them. The CDR3 runs to 15 residues. CDR1 is MNHNS and CDR2 is SASEGT in the germline V gene. CDR3 sequence: CASSYTSTGLGEQFF. The DNA for the CDR3 is TGTGCCAGCAGTTACACCTCGACAGGACTAGGAGAGCAGTTCTTC.

The chain has TRBV12-3 or TRBV12-4 and TRBJ2-5; D is uncertain. TRBJ2-1 explains the end of the DNA better; the J call may be wrong. The CDR3 consists of 13 residues. CDR3 in DNA: TGTGCCAGCAGTTTAAAGGGCCAAGAGACCCAGTTCTTC. Its protein product is CASSLKGQETQFF.

The chain joins TRBV6-8 to TRBJ2-1, with D hard to call. CDR3 size: 16 residues. Trimming left V 10 bases short and J 0 bases short, with 19 bases between. Germline lookup yields CDR1 MNHGY and CDR2 SAAAGT. CDR3 DNA: TGTGCCACCCTACCCCCGTCGCGTCCCTCCTACAATGAGCAGTTCTTC. Translated: CATLPPSRPSYNEQFF.

Of note for this clonotype: A much larger clone differs from this one at a single base, so this may be a read error. The chain is built from TRBV6-5 and TRBJ2-6; D is unresolved. This CDR3 is built from 14 residues. Germline assignment: CDR1 MNHEY and CDR2 SVGAGI. Deletions cut 11 bases from V and 0 bases from J, with 11 bases between. The CDR3 sequence is CAPPYASGANVLTF. In nucleotides, the CDR3 is TGTGCCCCCCCCTATGCCTCTGGGGCCAACGTCCTGACTTTC.

By its share, this clonotype is medium-sized. V usage is TRBV10-2 and J usage is TRBJ2-1; D not resolved. Trimming left V 7 bases short and J 0 bases short, with 7 bases between. Germline lookup yields CDR1 WSHSY and CDR2 SAAADI. The CDR3 has 13 amino acids. The CDR3, as DNA: TGCGCCAGCATGGCTGGCTCCTACAATGAGCAGTTCTTC. Translating it yields CASMAGSYNEQFF.

The chain has TRBV7-2 and TRBJ2-5, with D perhaps TRBD2 (5 bases). Germline-derived CDR1 and CDR2 are SGHTA and FQGNSA. CDR3 length: 19 amino acids. V lost 1 base, J lost 11 bases, and 32 bases lay in between. CDR3 in DNA: TGTGCCAGCAGCTTAGTTCGGGGTGGGCGCCGACCCCCCTACAATGAGCAGTACTTC. Its translation: CASSLVRGGRRPPYNEQYF. The full variable domain, rest sourced from reference TRBV7-2 and TRBJ2-5, is GAGVSQSPSNKVTEKGKDVELRCDPISGHTALYWYRQSLGQGLEFLIYFQGNSAPDKSGLPSDRFSAERTGGSVSTLTIQRTQQEDSAVYLCASSLVRGGRRPPYNEQYFGPGTRLLVL.

The chain links TRBV12-3 or TRBV12-4 to TRBJ1-4; tentative D call: TRBD1 (6 bases). This CDR3 is built from 14 residues. With 4 bases removed from V and 7 bases from J, the gap between germline ends came to 13 bases. CDR3 sequence (DNA): TGTGCCAGCAGTTGGGGGCAGGGTAGTGAAAAACTGTTTTTT. It is translated as CASSWGQGSEKLFF.

J is TRBJ2-2 and V is TRBV6-1; no clear D. Trimming left V 2 bases short and J 3 bases short, with 10 bases between. The CDR3 loop spans 15 amino acids. Germline CDR1 reads MNHNS; CDR2 reads SASEGT. The CDR3 region is CASSEQESYTGELFF. CDR3 sequence (DNA): TGTGCCAGCAGTGAACAGGAGTCCTACACCGGGGAGCTGTTTTTT.

This clonotype is classed as medium-sized. The chain recombines TRBV6-1 with TRBJ2-5; maybe TRBD2 (5 bases). The J call is doubtful: the DNA matches TRBJ2-7 better. The germline V gene encodes CDR1 MNHNS and CDR2 SASEGT. The CDR3 covers 12 residues. The DNA for the CDR3 is TGTGCCACATCCCCCGGAGGCTACGAGCAGTACTTC. It specifies CATSPGGYEQYF.

In nucleotides, the CDR3 is TGTGCCAGCAGCCCCCAACGGGGGTCCTACGAGCAGTACTTC. Its translation: CASSPQRGSYEQYF. The rearrangement uses TRBV7-3 and TRBJ2-4; D may be TRBD2 (6 bases). Gene TRBJ2-7 matches the end of the DNA better, so the J call may be wrong. Per germline, CDR1 SGHTA and CDR2 FQGTGA. This CDR3 has 14 residues.

This clonotype ranks as medium-sized. V usage is TRBV7-2 and J usage is TRBJ2-5; unclear D gene. Trimming took 5 bases from V and 4 from J, leaving 20 bases between them. Germline-derived CDR1 and CDR2 are SGHTA and FQGNSA. The CDR3 consists of 16 residues. The CDR3 region has the DNA TGTGCCAGCAGCCCCTTGGCGCTAGTTCAGCTAGAGACCCAGTACTTC. It translates to CASSPLALVQLETQYF.

The V gene is TRBV27, the J gene TRBJ1-2; D is undetermined. Germline loops: CDR1 MNHEY, CDR2 SMNVEV (reference sequence). Trimming took 7 bases from V and 8 from J, leaving 11 bases between them. The CDR3 totals 11 residues. CDR3 sequence: CASMSRDGYTF. The CDR3 DNA reads TGTGCCAGCATGTCCCGTGACGGCTACACCTTC.

Comments on this clonotype: A single base separates this from a much larger clone, so it may be a read error. V gene TRBV6-1 combines with J gene TRBJ2-5; D may be TRBD1 or TRBD2 (5 bases each). The DNA end lines up better with TRBJ2-1; the J call may be wrong. Germline loops: CDR1 MNHNS, CDR2 SASEGT. This CDR3 contains 12 residues. The CDR3 sequence is CASSEVGDEQFF. The CDR3 coding sequence is TGTGCCAGCAGTGAAGTAGGGGACGAGCAGTTCTTC.

The chain joins TRBV12-3 or TRBV12-4 to TRBJ2-6; 10 bases agree with TRBD1. Germline trimming cut 6 bases from V and 4 bases from J; bases unmatched to any gene: 3. There are 15 residues in the CDR3. The CDR3 is CASRGQGRGANVLTF. The CDR3 DNA sequence: TGTGCCAGCAGGGGACAGGGGAGGGGGGCCAACGTCCTGACTTTC.

At least ten counts were recorded for this clonotype. This sequence joins TRBV12-5 and TRBJ2-1; D unresolved. Trimming cost V 6 bases and J 7 bases, with 10 bases left between them. The CDR3 covers 12 residues. The germline V gene has CDR1 LGHNT and CDR2 FRNRAP. The CDR3 DNA reads TGTGCTAGTGGCAGAATCCCAAATGAGCAGTTCTTC. Its translation: CASGRIPNEQFF.

Regarding this clonotype: An end of the junction does not agree with germline; a read error may underlie this. The V gene is TRBV7-2, the J gene TRBJ2-5; 7 bases align to TRBD1. With the DNA end fitting TRBJ2-1 better, the J assignment may be wrong. Germline lookup yields CDR1 SGHTA and CDR2 FQGNSA. This CDR3 region has 15 residues. The CDR3 bases are TGTGCCAGAAGCTCGACAGGGTGGGCGCGGGCCGAGCAGTTCTTC. Amino acids: CARSSTGWARAEQFF.

This clonotype occurred a few times. This chain uses TRBV7-2 with TRBJ2-3; D remains ambiguous. The CDR3 has 13 residues. Germline V gene data show CDR1 as SGHTA and CDR2 as FQGNSA. V was shortened by 5 bases and J by 4 bases, with 10 bases between the two germline ends. CDR3 loop: CASSPGAPDTQYF. The CDR3 region has the DNA TGTGCCAGCAGCCCCGGTGCCCCAGATACGCAGTATTTT.

This clonotype occurred a few times. This chain uses TRBV6-1 with TRBJ2-2; no clear D. This CDR3 contains 14 residues. In germline, CDR1 is MNHNS, CDR2 SASEGT. Trimming left V 7 bases short and J 0 bases short, with 9 bases between. CDR3 sequence (DNA): TGTGCCAGCAAAACGGAATCGAACACCGGGGAGCTGTTTTTT. As protein: CASKTESNTGELFF.

J is TRBJ2-5 and V is TRBV6-8; D unclear. The tail of the sequence fits TRBJ2-7 better, so the J call may be wrong. The CDR3 loop spans 14 amino acids. Germline V gives CDR1 MNHGY, CDR2 SAAAGT. The DNA for the CDR3 is TGTGCCAGCAGTACATCGGGCCTCCCGTACGAGCAGTACTTC. Its protein is CASSTSGLPYEQYF.